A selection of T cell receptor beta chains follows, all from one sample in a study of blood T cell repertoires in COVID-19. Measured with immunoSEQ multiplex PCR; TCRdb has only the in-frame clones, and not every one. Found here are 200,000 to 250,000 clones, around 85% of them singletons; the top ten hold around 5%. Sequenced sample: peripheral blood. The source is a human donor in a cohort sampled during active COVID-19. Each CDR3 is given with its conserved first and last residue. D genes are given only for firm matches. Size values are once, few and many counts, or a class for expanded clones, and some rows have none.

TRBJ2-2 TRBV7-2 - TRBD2 CASSKGLAGGPSTGELFF TGTGCCAGCAGCAAGGGACTAGCGGGAGGGCCGAGCACCGGGGAGCTGTTTTTT
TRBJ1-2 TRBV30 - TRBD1 CAWITWRGLQNGYTF TGTGCCTGGATCACTTGGAGGGGGCTTCAGAATGGCTACACCTTC
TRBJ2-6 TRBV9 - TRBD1 CASSFLQGAGANVLTF TGTGCCAGCAGCTTCCTCCAGGGGGCCGGGGCCAACGTCCTGACTTTC
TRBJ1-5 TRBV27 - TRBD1 CASRAEGQGPSRPQHF TGTGCCAGCAGGGCCGAGGGACAGGGCCCTTCGAGGCCCCAGCATTTT
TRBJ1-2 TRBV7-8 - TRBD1 CASSSRDRVGGYTF TGTGCCAGCAGCTCCCGGGACAGGGTAGGCGGCTACACCTTC
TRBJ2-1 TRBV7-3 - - CASSSVDSQDEQFF TGTGCCAGCAGCTCCGTAGACAGTCAAGATGAGCAGTTCTTC
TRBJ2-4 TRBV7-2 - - CASSLGSRVAKNIQYF TGTGCCAGCAGCTTAGGTTCACGGGTGGCCAAAAACATTCAGTACTTC
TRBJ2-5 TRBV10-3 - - CAISEPGSRGTQYF TGTGCCATCAGTGAGCCCGGGAGTCGGGGGACCCAGTACTTC
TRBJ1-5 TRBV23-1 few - CASGGAVRVNQPQHF TGCGCCAGCGGAGGGGCGGTGAGAGTGAATCAGCCCCAGCATTTT
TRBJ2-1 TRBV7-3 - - CASSLYGEQFF TGTGCCAGCAGCTTATACGGGGAGCAGTTCTTC
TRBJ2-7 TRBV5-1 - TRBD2 CASSPTSGVSYEQYF TGCGCCAGCAGCCCGACTAGCGGAGTTTCCTACGAGCAGTACTTC
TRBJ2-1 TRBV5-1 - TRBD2 CASSLLAAPNNEQFF TGCGCCAGCAGCTTGCTAGCGGCCCCTAACAATGAGCAGTTCTTC
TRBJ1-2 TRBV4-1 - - CASSQGQGYGYTF TGCGCCAGCAGCCAAGGACAAGGCTATGGCTACACCTTC
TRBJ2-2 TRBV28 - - CASSVPPGTGELFF TGTGCCAGCAGTGTACCCCCAGGGACCGGGGAGCTGTTTTTT
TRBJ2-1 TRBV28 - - CASSSDPGRHNEQFF TGTGCCAGCAGTTCCGACCCAGGCAGACACAATGAGCAGTTCTTC
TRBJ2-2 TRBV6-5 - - CASIAGSNTGELFF TGTGCCAGCATTGCCGGGAGCAACACCGGGGAGCTGTTTTTT
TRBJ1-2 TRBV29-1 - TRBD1 CSARPGGRSGYTF TGCAGCGCCCGACCAGGGGGCAGGAGTGGCTACACCTTC
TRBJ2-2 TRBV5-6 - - CASSGNRGLTGELFF TGTGCCAGCAGCGGTAACAGGGGACTCACCGGGGAGCTGTTTTTT
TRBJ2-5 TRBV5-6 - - CASSFAGRQQTQYF TGTGCCAGCAGCTTCGCGGGACGCCAACAGACCCAGTACTTC
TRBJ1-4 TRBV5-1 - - CASSLRDRNEKLFF TGCGCCAGCAGCTTGCGAGACAGAAATGAAAAACTGTTTTTT
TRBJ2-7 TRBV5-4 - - CASSLTGLNEQYF TGTGCCAGCAGCTTGACAGGGCTTAACGAGCAGTACTTC
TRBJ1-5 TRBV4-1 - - CASSQDRVDQPQHF TGCGCCAGCAGCCAAGACCGAGTTGATCAGCCCCAGCATTTT
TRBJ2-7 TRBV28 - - CASSGGPPLREQYF TGTGCCAGTTCCGGGGGACCCCCCTTGAGGGAGCAGTACTTC
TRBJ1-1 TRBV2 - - CASSVLGGQMNTEAFF TGTGCCAGCAGTGTCCTAGGCGGTCAGATGAACACTGAAGCTTTCTTT